The 15 T cell receptor beta chains reported below all come from one sample, sequenced in a study of T-cell reconstitution after alpha-beta-depleted transplantation in children. Unique molecular identifiers were incorporated into the prepared TCRbeta library. One entry per CDR3 protein results from TCRdb running MiXCR on the PCR reads. The sample consists of approximately 430,000 distinct CDR3 sequences, roughly 17% of them appearing once. Source: PBMCs, mostly from graft donor cells, taken 360 days after TCRalphabeta/CD19-depleted stem cell transplant. The receptors were gathered from a boy less than two years old who had a stem cell transplant for Wiskott-Aldrich syndrome, so the T cells may come from the graft donor.

CDR3 in DNA: TGCGCCATCCAGCCCGGGCCTCTTCCCTACAATGAGCAGTTCTTC. Translated, it gives CAIQPGPLPYNEQFF. The rearrangement links TRBV5-1 to TRBJ2-1; the D is unclear. The CDR3 has 15 amino acids. Between the trimmed V and J ends, which lost 9 bases and 2 bases, there was a span of 18 bases. Germline CDR1 SGHRS, CDR2 YFSETQ.

This clonotype has just a few counts. This chain joins TRBV20-1 and TRBJ2-7, with D uncertain. CDR1 and CDR2 from the germline V gene are DFQATT and SNEGSKA (reference sequence). Between the trimmed V and J ends, which lost 2 bases and 2 bases, there was a span of 7 bases. The CDR3 is 12 residues long. CDR3 DNA sequence: TGCAGTGCTAGATTGCTTGCCTACGAGCAGTACTTC. Amino acids: CSARLLAYEQYF.

The CDR3 DNA sequence: TGTGCCACCAGGGGTACAGGGTGGGATGGTCCCCAGCATTTT. It encodes CATRGTGWDGPQHF. The chain links TRBV15 to TRBJ1-5; a weak D match, TRBD1 (6 bases). This CDR3 spans 14 amino acids. With 6 bases removed from V and 10 bases from J, the gap between germline ends came to 19 bases. Per the germline V gene, CDR1 is LNHNV and CDR2 is YYDKDF (reference sequence).

V is TRBV10-3 and J is TRBJ2-5; tentatively, D is TRBD1 (6 bases). This CDR3 comprises 12 residues. CDR1 is ENHRY and CDR2 is SYGVKD in the germline V gene. Trimming stripped 10 bases from V and 9 bases from J, with 18 bases between. The CDR3 DNA reads TGTGCCACCCAGACCCGGCCAGGGGCCCAGTACTTC. This encodes CATQTRPGAQYF.

The chain uses TRBV11-2 and TRBJ2-5; 7 bases align to TRBD2. V dropped 3 bases and J dropped 5; count of bases not matched to a gene: 6. The CDR3 is 14 residues long. Germline CDR1 SGHAT, CDR2 FQNNGV. The CDR3: CASSFLRGSETQYF. CDR3 DNA: TGTGCCAGCAGCTTTTTGCGGGGGAGCGAGACCCAGTACTTC.

This clonotype has more than one count but fewer than ten. V is TRBV12-3 or TRBV12-4 and J is TRBJ2-5; weak D call: TRBD2 (5 bases). The V gene lost 3 bases and the J gene lost 0 bases, with 11 bases spanning the gap. CDR3 length equals 15 residues. CDR3 loop: CASSLAPGYQETQYF. CDR3 nucleotide sequence: TGTGCCAGCAGTTTGGCTCCGGGGTACCAAGAGACCCAGTACTTC.

This clonotype has a handful of counts. This chain links TRBV29-1 with TRBJ2-1; D is uncertain. CDR3 size: 12 residues. CDR1 is SQVTM, CDR2 ANQGSEA, per germline. V lost 7 bases, J lost 0 bases, and 7 bases lay in between. The CDR3 is CSGKHSYNEQFF. In nucleotides, the CDR3 is TGCAGCGGTAAGCACTCCTACAATGAGCAGTTCTTC.

This rearrangement joins TRBV5-1 to TRBJ2-1, with TRBD1 matching 8 bases. The CDR3 totals 15 residues. From germline, CDR1 is SGHRS and CDR2 YFSETQ. The J segment lost 0 bases and the V segment lost 6 bases, leaving 5 bases of the junction unmatched. In DNA form, the CDR3 reads TGCGCCAGCAATAACGGACAGGGCTCCTACAATGAGCAGTTCTTC. As protein: CASNNGQGSYNEQFF.

This clonotype was found many times. V gene TRBV5-1 combines with J gene TRBJ2-7; no clear D. This CDR3 region has 14 residues. Per germline, CDR1 SGHRS and CDR2 YFSETQ. Trimming shortened V by 2 bases and J by 1 base, and 10 bases separated the two germline ends. The CDR3 protein is CASSFHLSSYEQYF. The DNA for the CDR3 is TGCGCCAGCAGCTTTCATCTTTCGTCCTACGAGCAGTACTTC.

The sample holds a few counts of this clonotype. J is TRBJ2-1 and V is TRBV7-8; D unresolved. The CDR3 runs to 15 residues. Germline V lookup: CDR1 SGHVS, CDR2 FQNEAQ. V was trimmed by 1 base and J by 4 bases, leaving 11 bases between them. CDR3 loop: CASSLGVTAYNEQFF. CDR3 sequence (DNA): TGTGCCAGCAGCTTAGGGGTAACAGCTTACAATGAGCAGTTCTTC.

The chain employs TRBV4-1 and TRBJ2-7, with 11 bases matching TRBD2. The V gene end was trimmed by 0 bases and the J gene end by 4 bases; junction bases not matched to a gene: 8. CDR3 length equals 17 residues. The germline CDR1 and CDR2 sequences are MGHRA and YSYEKL. The CDR3 reads CASSQDGKTSGEYEQYF. The CDR3 DNA is TGCGCCAGCAGCCAAGATGGGAAGACTAGCGGGGAATACGAGCAGTACTTC.

V and J are TRBV12-3 or TRBV12-4 and TRBJ2-1; no definite D call. CDR3 length equals 12 residues. Trimming cost V 4 bases and J 3 bases, with 4 bases left between them. CDR3 nucleotides: TGTGCCAGCAGTTCCCACTACAATGAGCAGTTCTTC. The encoded protein is CASSSHYNEQFF.

This clonotype was detected only a few times. The chain carries TRBV28 and TRBJ1-4; no definite D call. V lost 4 bases, J lost 5 bases, and 11 bases lay in between. From germline, CDR1 is MDHEN and CDR2 SYDVKM. The CDR3 is made up of 14 amino acids. DNA of the CDR3: TGTGCCAGCAGTTCCTCCCGAGGAAATGAAAAACTGTTTTTT. It codes for CASSSSRGNEKLFF.

The rearrangement links TRBV2 to TRBJ2-3, with TRBD2 matching over 8 bases. CDR1 SNHLY and CDR2 FYNNEI come from the germline V gene. The CDR3 runs to 15 residues. The ends lost 3 bases at V and 4 bases at J; junction bases unmatched: 6. CDR3 region: CASSDASGWADTQYF. The CDR3 bases are TGTGCCAGCAGTGATGCTAGCGGGTGGGCAGATACGCAGTATTTT. Complete variable domain (other parts from reference TRBV2 and TRBJ2-3): EPEVTQTPSHQVTQMGQEVILRCVPISNHLYFYWYRQILGQKVEFLVSFYNNEISEKSEIFDDQFSVERPDGSNFTLKIRSTKLEDSAMYFCASSDASGWADTQYFGPGTRLTVL.

The chain has TRBV25-1 and TRBJ2-5; 9 bases line up with TRBD1. The CDR3 runs to 15 residues. Germline V CDR1 and CDR2: MGHDK, SYGVNS. The trim removed 3 bases at V and 3 bases at J, leaving 5 bases unmatched. CDR3 DNA sequence: TGTGCCAGCAGTGACCAGGGACAGGGTGAAGAGACCCAGTACTTC. It is translated as CASSDQGQGEETQYF.